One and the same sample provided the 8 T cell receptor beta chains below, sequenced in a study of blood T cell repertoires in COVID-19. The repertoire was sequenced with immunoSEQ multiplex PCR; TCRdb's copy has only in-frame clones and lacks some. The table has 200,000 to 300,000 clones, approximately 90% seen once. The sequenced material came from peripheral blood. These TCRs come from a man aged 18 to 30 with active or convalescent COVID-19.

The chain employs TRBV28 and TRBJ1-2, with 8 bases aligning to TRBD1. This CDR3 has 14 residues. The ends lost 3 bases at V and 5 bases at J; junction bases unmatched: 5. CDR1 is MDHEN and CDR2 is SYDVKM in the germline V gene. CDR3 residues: CASSFVGQGYGYTF. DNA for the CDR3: TGTGCCAGCAGTTTCGTCGGACAGGGATATGGCTACACCTTC.

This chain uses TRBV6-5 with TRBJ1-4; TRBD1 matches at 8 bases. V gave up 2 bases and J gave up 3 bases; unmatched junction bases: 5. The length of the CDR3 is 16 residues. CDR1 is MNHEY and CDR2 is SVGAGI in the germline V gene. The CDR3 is CASSYLYRGANEKLFF. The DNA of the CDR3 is TGTGCCAGCAGTTACCTGTACAGGGGGGCTAATGAAAAACTGTTTTTT.

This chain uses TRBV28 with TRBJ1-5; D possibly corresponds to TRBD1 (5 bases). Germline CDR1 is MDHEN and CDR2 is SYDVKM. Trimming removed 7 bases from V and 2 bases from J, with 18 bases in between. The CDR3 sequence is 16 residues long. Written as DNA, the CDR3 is TGTGCCAGCACCTTGGGAGGGGAGCAGGGCAATCAGCCCCAGCATTTT. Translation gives CASTLGGEQGNQPQHF.

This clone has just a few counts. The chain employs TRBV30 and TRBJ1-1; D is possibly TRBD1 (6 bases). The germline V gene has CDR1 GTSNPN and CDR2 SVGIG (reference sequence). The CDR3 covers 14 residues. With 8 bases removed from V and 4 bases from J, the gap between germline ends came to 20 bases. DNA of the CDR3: TGTGCCAGGCTGGACAGTAGCCCTAGCACTGAAGCTTTCTTT. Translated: CARLDSSPSTEAFF.

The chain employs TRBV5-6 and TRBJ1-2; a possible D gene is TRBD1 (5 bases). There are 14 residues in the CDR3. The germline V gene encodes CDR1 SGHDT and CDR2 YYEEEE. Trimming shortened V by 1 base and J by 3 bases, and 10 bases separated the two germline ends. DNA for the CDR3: TGTGCCAGCAGCTTGTATCAGGGTGACTATGGCTACACCTTC. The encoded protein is CASSLYQGDYGYTF.

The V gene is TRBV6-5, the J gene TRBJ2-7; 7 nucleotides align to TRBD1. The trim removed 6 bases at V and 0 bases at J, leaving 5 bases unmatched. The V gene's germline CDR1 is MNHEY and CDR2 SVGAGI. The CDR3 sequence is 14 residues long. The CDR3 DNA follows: TGTGCCAGCAGGCAGACAGGGAGCTCCTACGAGCAGTACTTC. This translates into CASRQTGSSYEQYF.

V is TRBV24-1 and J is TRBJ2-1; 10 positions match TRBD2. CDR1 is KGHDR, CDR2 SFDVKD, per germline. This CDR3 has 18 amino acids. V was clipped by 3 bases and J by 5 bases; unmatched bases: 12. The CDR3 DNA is TGTGCCACCAGTGATCCACCCGGCGGACTAGCGGACAACAATGAGCAGTTCTTC. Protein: CATSDPPGGLADNNEQFF.

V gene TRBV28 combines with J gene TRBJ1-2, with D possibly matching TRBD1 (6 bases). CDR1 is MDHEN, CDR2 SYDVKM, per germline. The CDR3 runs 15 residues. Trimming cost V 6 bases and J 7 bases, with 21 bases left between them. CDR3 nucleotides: TGTGCCAGCAGCACCGGGACATCAACGCTCCGTGGCTACACCTTC. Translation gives CASSTGTSTLRGYTF.